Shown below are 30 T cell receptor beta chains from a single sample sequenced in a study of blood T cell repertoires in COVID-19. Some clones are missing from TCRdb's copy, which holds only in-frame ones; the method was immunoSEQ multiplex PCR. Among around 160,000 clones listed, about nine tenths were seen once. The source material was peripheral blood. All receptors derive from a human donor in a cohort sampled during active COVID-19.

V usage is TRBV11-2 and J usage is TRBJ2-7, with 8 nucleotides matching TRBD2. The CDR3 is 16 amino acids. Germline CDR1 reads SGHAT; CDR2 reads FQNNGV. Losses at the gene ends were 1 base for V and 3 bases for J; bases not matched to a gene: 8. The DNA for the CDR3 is TGTGCCAGCAGCTTAGTACCGGGACTAGGACTCTACGAGCAGTACTTC. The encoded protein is CASSLVPGLGLYEQYF.

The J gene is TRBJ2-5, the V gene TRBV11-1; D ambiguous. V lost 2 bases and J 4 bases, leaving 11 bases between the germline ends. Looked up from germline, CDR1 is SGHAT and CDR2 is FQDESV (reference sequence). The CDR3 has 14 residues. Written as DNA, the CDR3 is TGTGCCAGCAGCTTATCTCCCTCTTCAGAGACCCAGTACTTC. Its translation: CASSLSPSSETQYF.

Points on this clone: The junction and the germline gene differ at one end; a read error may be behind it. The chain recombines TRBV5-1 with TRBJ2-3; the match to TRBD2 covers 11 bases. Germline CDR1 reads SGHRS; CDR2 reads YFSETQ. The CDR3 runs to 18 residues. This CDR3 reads CASSLALAGAPDTHTQYF. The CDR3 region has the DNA TGCGCCAGCAGCTTGGCACTAGCGGGGGCCCCTGACACACATACGCAGTATTTT.

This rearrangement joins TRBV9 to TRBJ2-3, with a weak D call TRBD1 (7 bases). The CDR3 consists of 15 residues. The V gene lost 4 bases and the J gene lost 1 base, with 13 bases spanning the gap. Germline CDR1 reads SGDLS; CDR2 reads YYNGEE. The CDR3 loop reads CASSPRGTRTDTQYF. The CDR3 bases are TGTGCCAGCAGCCCCAGGGGGACTCGCACAGATACGCAGTATTTT.

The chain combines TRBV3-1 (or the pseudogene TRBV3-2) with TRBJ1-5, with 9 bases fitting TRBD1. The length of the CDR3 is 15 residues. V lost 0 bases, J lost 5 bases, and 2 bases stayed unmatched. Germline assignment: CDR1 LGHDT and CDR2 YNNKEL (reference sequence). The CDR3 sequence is CASSQEQGADQPQHF. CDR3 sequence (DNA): TGTGCCAGCAGCCAAGAACAGGGGGCAGATCAGCCCCAGCATTTT.

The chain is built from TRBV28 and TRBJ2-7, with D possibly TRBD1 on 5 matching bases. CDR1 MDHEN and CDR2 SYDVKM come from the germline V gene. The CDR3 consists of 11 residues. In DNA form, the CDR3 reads TGTAGGGCAGGGCAGTCCTACGAGCAGTACTTC. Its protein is CRAGQSYEQYF.

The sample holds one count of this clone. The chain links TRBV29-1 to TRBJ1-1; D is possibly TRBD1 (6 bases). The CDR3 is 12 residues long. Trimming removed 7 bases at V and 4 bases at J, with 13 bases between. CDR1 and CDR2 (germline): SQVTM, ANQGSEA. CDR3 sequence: CSASRGGTEAFF. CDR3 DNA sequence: TGCAGCGCCTCCAGGGGTGGCACTGAAGCTTTCTTT.

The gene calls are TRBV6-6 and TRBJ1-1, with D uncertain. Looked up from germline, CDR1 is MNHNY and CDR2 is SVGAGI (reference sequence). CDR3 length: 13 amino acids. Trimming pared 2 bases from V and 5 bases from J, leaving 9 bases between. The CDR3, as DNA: TGTGCCAGCAGTTACGAGGGCGGAACTGAAGCTTTCTTT. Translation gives CASSYEGGTEAFF.

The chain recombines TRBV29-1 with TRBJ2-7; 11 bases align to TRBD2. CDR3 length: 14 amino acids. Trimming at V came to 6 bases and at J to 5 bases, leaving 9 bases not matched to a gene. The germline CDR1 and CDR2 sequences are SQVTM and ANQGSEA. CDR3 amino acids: CSVDTSGSRDEQYF. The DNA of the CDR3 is TGCAGCGTGGATACTAGCGGGAGTCGAGACGAGCAGTACTTC.

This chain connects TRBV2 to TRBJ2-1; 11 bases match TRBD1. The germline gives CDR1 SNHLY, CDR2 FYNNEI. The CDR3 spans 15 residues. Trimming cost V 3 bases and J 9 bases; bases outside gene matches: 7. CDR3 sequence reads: CASSESRTGGSEQFF. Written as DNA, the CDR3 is TGTGCCAGCAGTGAGTCCCGGACAGGGGGCTCTGAGCAGTTCTTC.

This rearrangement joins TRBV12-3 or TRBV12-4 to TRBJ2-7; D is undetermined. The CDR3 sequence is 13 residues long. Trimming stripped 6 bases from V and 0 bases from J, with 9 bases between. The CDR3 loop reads CASSPKLSYEQYF. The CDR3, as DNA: TGTGCCAGCAGCCCCAAGCTCTCCTACGAGCAGTACTTC.

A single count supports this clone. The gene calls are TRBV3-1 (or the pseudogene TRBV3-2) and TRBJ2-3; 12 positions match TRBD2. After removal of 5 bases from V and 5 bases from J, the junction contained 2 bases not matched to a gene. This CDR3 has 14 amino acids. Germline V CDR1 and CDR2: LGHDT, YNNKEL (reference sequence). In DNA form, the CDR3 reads TGTGCCAGCAGCTTGACTAGCGGGAGAGATACGCAGTATTTT. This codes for CASSLTSGRDTQYF.

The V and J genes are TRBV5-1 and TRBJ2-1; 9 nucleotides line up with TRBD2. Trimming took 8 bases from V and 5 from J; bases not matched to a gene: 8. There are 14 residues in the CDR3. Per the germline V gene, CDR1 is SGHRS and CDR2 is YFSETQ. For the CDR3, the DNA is TGCGCCAGTAATATAGCGGGGGCAAACAATGAGCAGTTCTTC. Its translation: CASNIAGANNEQFF.

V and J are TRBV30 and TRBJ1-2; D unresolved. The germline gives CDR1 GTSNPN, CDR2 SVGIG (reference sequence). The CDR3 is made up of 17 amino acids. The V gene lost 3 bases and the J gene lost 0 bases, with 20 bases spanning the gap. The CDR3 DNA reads TGTGCCTGGAGCGATAAGAGGGCAGGAGTAGCTAACTATGGCTACACCTTC. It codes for CAWSDKRAGVANYGYTF.

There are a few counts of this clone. CDR3 protein: CASSLMTGYSNTEAFF. CDR3 nucleotide sequence: TGTGCCAGCAGCTTGATGACAGGGTATTCAAACACTGAAGCTTTCTTT. This chain links TRBV5-6 with TRBJ1-1; TRBD1 aligns across 7 bases. CDR3 length: 16 amino acids. Germline-derived CDR1 and CDR2 are SGHDT and YYEEEE. J was trimmed by 2 bases and V by 1 base; bases with no gene match: 8.

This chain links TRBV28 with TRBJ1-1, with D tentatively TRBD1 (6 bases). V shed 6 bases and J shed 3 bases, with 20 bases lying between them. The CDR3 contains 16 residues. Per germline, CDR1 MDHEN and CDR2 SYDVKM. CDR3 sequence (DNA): TGTGCCAGCAGCCACGAGAGACAGGCGGCGCACACTGAAGCTTTCTTT. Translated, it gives CASSHERQAAHTEAFF.

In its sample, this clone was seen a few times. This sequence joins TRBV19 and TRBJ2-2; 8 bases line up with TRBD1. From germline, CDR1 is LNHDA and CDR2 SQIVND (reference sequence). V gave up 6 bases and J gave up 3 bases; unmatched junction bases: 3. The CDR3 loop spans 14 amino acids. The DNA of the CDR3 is TGTGCCAGTAGGCTACAGGGGGACACCGGGGAGCTGTTTTTT. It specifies CASRLQGDTGELFF.

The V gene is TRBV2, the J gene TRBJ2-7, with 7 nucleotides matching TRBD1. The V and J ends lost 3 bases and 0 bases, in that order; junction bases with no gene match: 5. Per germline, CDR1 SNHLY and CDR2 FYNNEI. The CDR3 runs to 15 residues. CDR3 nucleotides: TGTGCCAGCAGTGACATGGGACAGAACTCCTACGAGCAGTACTTC. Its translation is CASSDMGQNSYEQYF.

The CDR3 bases are TGTGCCAGCAGGGTCACGGTTAATTCACCCCTCCACTTT. It encodes CASRVTVNSPLHF. The chain links TRBV7-2 to TRBJ1-6; D remains ambiguous. This CDR3 comprises 13 residues. Germline assignment: CDR1 SGHTA and CDR2 FQGNSA. Trimming stripped 6 bases from V and 6 bases from J, with 9 bases between.

CDR3 amino acids: CASRAVSNQPQHF. The CDR3 DNA follows: TGTGCCAGCAGGGCTGTTAGCAATCAGCCCCAGCATTTT. This chain joins TRBV28 and TRBJ1-5; no clear D gene. V lost 6 bases and J 0 bases, leaving 6 bases between the germline ends. This CDR3 has 13 amino acids. Germline CDR1 and CDR2: MDHEN and SYDVKM.

The CDR3 DNA reads as TGTGCCAGCAGCCTCCCAGGGGGAGAGCAGTACTTC. This codes for CASSLPGGEQYF. The genes are TRBV9 and TRBJ2-7; TRBD1 matches 7 bases. Trimming removed 4 bases from V and 7 bases from J; junction bases left unmatched: 5. CDR3 size: 12 residues. The germline V gene encodes CDR1 SGDLS and CDR2 YYNGEE. The full variable domain, completed using reference TRBV9 and TRBJ2-7, is DSGVTQTPKHLITATGQRVTLRCSPRSGDLSVYWYQQSLDQGLQFLIQYYNGEERAKGNILERFSAQQFPDLHSELNLSSLELGDSALYFCASSLPGGEQYFGPGTRLTVT.

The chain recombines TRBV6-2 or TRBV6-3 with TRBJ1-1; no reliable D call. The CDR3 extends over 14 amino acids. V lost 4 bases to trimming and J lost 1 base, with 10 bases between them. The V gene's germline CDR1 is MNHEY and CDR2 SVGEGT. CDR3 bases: TGTGCCAGCAGTTTTGCCCGGGGGAACACTGAAGCTTTCTTT. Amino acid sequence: CASSFARGNTEAFF.

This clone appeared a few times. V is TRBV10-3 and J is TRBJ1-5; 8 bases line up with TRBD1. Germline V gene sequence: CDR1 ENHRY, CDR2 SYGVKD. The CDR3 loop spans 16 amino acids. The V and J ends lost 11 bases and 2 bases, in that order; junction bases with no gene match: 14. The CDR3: CAAAEDRVVRNQPQHF. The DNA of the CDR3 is TGTGCCGCCGCTGAGGACAGGGTTGTACGCAATCAGCCCCAGCATTTT.

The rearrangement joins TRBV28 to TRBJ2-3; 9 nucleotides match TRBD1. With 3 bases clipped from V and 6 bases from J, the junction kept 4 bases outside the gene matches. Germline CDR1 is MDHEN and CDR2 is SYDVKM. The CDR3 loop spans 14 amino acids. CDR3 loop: CASSLTGGGDTQYF. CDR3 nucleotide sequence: TGTGCCAGCAGTTTGACAGGGGGAGGTGATACGCAGTATTTT.

CDR3 in DNA: TGTGCCAGTAGTATTCCCAGGACAGGCGGTGGCTATGGCTACACCTTC. Its protein product is CASSIPRTGGGYGYTF. The chain couples TRBV19 to TRBJ1-2, with 7 bases identical to TRBD1. Germline CDR1 and CDR2: LNHDA and SQIVND (reference sequence). The CDR3 totals 16 residues. The ends lost 3 bases at V and 4 bases at J; junction bases unmatched: 11.

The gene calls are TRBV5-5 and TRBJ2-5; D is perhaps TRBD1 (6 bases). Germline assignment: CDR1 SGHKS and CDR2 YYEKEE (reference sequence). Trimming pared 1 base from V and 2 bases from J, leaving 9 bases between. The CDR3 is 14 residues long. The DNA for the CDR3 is TGTGCCAGCAGCTTGCAGCAGGGGCAAGAGACCCAGTACTTC. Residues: CASSLQQGQETQYF.

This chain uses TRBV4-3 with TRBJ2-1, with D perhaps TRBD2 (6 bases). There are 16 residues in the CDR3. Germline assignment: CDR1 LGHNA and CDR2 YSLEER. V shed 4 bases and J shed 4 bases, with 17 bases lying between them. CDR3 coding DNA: TGCGCCAGCAGCCCGACCGTAGCACGGGGGTACAATGAGCAGTTCTTC. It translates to CASSPTVARGYNEQFF.

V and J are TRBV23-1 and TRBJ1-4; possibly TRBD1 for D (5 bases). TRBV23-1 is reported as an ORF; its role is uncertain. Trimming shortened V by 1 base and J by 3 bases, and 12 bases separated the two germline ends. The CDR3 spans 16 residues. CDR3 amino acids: CASSQFRGTPNEKLFF. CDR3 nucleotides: TGCGCCAGCAGTCAATTTCGGGGGACGCCTAATGAAAAACTGTTTTTT.

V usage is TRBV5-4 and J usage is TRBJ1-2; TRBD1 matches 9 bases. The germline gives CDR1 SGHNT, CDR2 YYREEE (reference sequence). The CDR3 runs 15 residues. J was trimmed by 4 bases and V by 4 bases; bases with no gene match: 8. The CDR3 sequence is CASSPRQGEIYGYTF. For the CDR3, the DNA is TGTGCCAGCAGCCCTAGACAGGGGGAAATCTATGGCTACACCTTC.

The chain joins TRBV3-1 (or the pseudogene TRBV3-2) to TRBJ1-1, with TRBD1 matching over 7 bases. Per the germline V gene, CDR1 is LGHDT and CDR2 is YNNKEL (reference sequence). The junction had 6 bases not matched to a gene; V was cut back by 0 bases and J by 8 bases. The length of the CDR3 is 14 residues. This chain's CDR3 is CASSQDWDRREAFF. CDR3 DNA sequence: TGTGCCAGCAGCCAAGATTGGGACAGAAGAGAAGCTTTCTTT.